This note documents a single TCR beta chain sequence. This entry belongs to a study of long-term antiretroviral therapy in people with HIV. The CDR3 covers 17 residues. V lost 2 bases, J lost 3 bases, and 9 bases stayed unmatched. Germline lookup yields CDR1 SGHTA and CDR2 FQGNSA. The immunoSEQ assay was v3.0, run at survey level. Profiling relied on immunoSEQ multiplex PCR, and the TCRdb table lists in-frame clones only, not all of them. Of about 33,000 clones detected, 95% to 97% appear once; the ten largest clones hold roughly 2.5%. The gene calls are TRBV7-2 and TRBJ2-5; 10 positions match TRBD2. The sequence was obtained from a man in his thirties or forties with HIV. This sample comprised unsorted PBMCs, obtained 6.5 to 6.9 years after starting antiretroviral therapy. This CDR3 reads CASSLIGLAGVEETQYF. CDR3 DNA sequence: TGTGCCAGCAGCTTAATCGGGCTAGCGGGAGTTGAAGAGACCCAGTACTTC.